The subject of this entry is one T cell receptor beta chain. The V end lost 7 bases, the J end lost 11 bases, and 10 bases lay between the germline ends. The CDR3 consists of 10 residues. CDR1 and CDR2 (germline): SNHLY, FYNNEI. The data stem from a study of control samples from healthy donors and cancer patients. Some clones are missing from TCRdb's copy, which holds only in-frame ones; the method was immunoSEQ multiplex PCR. The sample shows approximately 170,000 clones, 80% to 90% of them seen only once. The specimen was blood. The source is a woman between 25 and 40 years old in good health. This chain joins TRBV2 and TRBJ2-3; no firm D call. CDR3 protein: CASNGLGQYF. CDR3 DNA sequence: TGTGCCAGCAACGGGCTGGGGCAGTATTTT.